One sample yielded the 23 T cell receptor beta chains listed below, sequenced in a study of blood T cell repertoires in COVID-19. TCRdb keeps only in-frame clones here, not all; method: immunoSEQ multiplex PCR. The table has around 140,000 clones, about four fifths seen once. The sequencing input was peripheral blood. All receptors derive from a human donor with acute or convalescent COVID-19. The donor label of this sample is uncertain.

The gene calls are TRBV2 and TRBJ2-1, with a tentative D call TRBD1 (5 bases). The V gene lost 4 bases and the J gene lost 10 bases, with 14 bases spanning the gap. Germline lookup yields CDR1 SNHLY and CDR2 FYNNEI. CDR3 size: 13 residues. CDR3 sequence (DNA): TGTGCCAGCAGTGTGGTTGCAAGGGGCGAGCAGTTCTTC. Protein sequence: CASSVVARGEQFF.

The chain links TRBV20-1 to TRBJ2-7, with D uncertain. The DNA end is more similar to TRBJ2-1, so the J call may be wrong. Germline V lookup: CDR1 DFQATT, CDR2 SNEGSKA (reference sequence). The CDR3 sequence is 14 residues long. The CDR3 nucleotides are TGCAGTGCCAGTATCCTAGGTCCTCACAATGAGCAGTTCTTC. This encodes CSASILGPHNEQFF.

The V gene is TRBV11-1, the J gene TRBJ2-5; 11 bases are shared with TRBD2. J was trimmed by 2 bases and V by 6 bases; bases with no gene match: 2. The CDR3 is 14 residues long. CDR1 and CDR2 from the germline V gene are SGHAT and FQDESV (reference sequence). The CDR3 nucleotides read TGTGCCAGCAGTAGGACTAGCGGGCAAGAGACCCAGTACTTC. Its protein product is CASSRTSGQETQYF.

Here the CDR3 reads CASSSTAPTNEKLFF. The DNA for the CDR3 is TGTGCCAGCAGCTCGACAGCTCCAACTAATGAAAAACTGTTTTTT. The chain employs TRBV7-9 and TRBJ1-4; possibly TRBD1 for D (5 bases). The CDR3 runs 15 residues. Per germline, CDR1 SEHNR and CDR2 FQNEAQ (reference sequence). V dropped 4 bases and J dropped 0 bases, with 9 bases sitting between them.

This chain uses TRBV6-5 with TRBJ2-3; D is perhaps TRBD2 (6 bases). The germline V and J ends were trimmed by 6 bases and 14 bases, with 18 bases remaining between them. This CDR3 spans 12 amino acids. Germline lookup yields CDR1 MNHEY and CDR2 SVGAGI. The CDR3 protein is CASSWDSRITYF. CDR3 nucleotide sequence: TGTGCCAGCAGCTGGGACTCTCGGATCACGTATTTT.

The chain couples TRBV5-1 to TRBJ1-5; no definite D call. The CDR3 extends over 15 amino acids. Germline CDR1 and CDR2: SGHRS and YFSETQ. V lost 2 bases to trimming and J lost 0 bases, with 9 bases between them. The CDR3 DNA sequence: TGCGCCAGCAGCTTATGGGGAGATAGCAATCAGCCCCAGCATTTT. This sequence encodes CASSLWGDSNQPQHF.

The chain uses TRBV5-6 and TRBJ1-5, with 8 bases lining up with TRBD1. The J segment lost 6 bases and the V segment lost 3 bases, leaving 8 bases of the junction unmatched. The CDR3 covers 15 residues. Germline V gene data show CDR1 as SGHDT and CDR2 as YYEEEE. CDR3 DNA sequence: TGTGCCAGCAGCTCATACGGACAGGGAATTCAGCCCCAGCATTTT. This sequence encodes CASSSYGQGIQPQHF. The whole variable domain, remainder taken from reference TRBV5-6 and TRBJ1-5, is DAGVTQSPTHLIKTRGQQVTLRCSPKSGHDTVSWYQQALGQGPQFIFQYYEEEERQRGNFPDRFSGHQFPNYSSELNVNALLLGDSALYLCASSSYGQGIQPQHFGDGTRLSIL.

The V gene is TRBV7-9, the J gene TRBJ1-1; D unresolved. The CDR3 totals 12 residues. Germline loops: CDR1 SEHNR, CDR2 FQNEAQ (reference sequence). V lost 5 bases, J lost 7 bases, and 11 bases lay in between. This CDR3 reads CASSRIGDEAFF. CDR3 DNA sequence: TGTGCCAGCAGCAGAATCGGGGATGAAGCTTTCTTT.

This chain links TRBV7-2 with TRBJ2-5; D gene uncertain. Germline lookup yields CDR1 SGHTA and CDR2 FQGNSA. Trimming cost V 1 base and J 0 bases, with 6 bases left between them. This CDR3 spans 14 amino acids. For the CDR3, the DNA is TGTGCCAGCAGCTTAGGCAAGCACCAAGAGACCCAGTACTTC. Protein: CASSLGKHQETQYF.

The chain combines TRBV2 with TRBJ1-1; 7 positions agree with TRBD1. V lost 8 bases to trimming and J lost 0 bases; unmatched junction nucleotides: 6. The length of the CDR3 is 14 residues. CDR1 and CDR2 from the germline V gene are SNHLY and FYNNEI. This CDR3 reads CASLPGQMNTEAFF. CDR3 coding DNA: TGTGCCAGCTTACCGGGACAGATGAACACTGAAGCTTTCTTT. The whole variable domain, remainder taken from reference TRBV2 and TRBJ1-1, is EPEVTQTPSHQVTQMGQEVILRCVPISNHLYFYWYRQILGQKVEFLVSFYNNEISEKSEIFDDQFSVERPDGSNFTLKIRSTKLEDSAMYFCASLPGQMNTEAFFGQGTRLTVV.

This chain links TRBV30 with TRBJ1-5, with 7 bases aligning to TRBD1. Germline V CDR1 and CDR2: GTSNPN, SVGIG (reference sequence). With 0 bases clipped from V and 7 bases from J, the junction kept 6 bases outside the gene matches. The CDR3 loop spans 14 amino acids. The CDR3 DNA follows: TGTGCCTGGAGTGTGGGGACAGATCGACAGCCCCAGCATTTT. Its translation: CAWSVGTDRQPQHF.

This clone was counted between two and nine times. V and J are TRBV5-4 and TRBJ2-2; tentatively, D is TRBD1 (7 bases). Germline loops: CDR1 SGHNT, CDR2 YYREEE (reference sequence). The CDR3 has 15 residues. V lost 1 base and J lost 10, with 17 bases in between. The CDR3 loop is CASSLNRGGSEELFF. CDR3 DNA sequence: TGTGCCAGCAGCTTGAACAGGGGAGGTTCCGAGGAGCTGTTTTTT. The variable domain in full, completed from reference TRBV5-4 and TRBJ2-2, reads ETGVTQSPTHLIKTRGQQVTLRCSSQSGHNTVSWYQQALGQGPQFIFQYYREEENGRGNFPPRFSGLQFPNYSSELNVNALELDDSALYLCASSLNRGGSEELFFGEGSRLTVL.

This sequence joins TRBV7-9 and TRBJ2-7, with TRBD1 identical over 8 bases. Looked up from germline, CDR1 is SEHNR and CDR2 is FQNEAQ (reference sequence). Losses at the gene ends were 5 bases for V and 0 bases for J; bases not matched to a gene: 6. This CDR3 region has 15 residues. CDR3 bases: TGTGCCAGCAGCCACACAGGGGGTTTCTCCTACGAGCAGTACTTC. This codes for CASSHTGGFSYEQYF. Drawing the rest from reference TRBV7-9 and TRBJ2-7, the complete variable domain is DTGVSQNPRHKITKRGQNVTFRCDPISEHNRLYWYRQTLGQGPEFLTYFQNEAQLEKSRLLSDRFSAERPKGSFSTLEIQRTEQGDSAMYLCASSHTGGFSYEQYFGPGTRLTVT.

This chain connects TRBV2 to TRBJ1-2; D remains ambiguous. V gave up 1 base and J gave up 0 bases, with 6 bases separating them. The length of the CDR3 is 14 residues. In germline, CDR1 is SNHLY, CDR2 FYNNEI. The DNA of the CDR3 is TGTGCCAGCAGTGAAGATAGAACTAACTATGGCTACACCTTC. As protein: CASSEDRTNYGYTF.

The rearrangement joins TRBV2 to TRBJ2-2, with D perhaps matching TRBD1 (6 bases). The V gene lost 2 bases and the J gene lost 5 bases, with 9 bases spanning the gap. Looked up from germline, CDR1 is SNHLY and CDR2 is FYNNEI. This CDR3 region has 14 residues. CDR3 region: CASSETGSTGELFF. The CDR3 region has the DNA TGTGCCAGCAGTGAAACAGGGAGTACCGGGGAGCTGTTTTTT.

Written as DNA, the CDR3 is TGTGCCATCAGATCGGACAGGAACACTGAAGCTTTCTTT. Its translation is CAIRSDRNTEAFF. The chain combines TRBV10-3 with TRBJ1-1, with D perhaps matching TRBD1 (6 bases). The germline V gene has CDR1 ENHRY and CDR2 SYGVKD. The CDR3 sequence is 13 residues long. V was pared by 6 bases and J by 1 base, with 9 bases between.

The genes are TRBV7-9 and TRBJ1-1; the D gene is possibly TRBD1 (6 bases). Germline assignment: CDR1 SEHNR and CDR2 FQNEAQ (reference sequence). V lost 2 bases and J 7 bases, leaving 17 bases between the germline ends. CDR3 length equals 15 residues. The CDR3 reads CASSLTLPGADEAFF. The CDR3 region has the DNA TGTGCCAGCAGCTTAACCCTGCCAGGGGCGGATGAAGCTTTCTTT. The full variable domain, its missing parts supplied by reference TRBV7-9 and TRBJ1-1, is DTGVSQNPRHKITKRGQNVTFRCDPISEHNRLYWYRQTLGQGPEFLTYFQNEAQLEKSRLLSDRFSAERPKGSFSTLEIQRTEQGDSAMYLCASSLTLPGADEAFFGQGTRLTVV.

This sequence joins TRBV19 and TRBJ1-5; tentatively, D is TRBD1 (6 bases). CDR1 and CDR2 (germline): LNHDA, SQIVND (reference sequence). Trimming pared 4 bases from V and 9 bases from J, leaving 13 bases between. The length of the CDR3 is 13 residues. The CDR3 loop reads CASSNRDQRPQHF. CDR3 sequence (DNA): TGTGCCAGTAGTAACAGGGACCAAAGGCCCCAGCATTTT.

The CDR3 nucleotides read TGTGCCAGCTCAAACAGGGACACTAATGAAAAACTGTTTTTT. Translation: CASSNRDTNEKLFF. The chain recombines TRBV6-5 with TRBJ1-4; D may be TRBD1 (6 bases). This CDR3 is built from 14 residues. The V end was cut by 8 bases, the J end by 2 bases, with 12 bases between. Looked up from germline, CDR1 is MNHEY and CDR2 is SVGAGI.

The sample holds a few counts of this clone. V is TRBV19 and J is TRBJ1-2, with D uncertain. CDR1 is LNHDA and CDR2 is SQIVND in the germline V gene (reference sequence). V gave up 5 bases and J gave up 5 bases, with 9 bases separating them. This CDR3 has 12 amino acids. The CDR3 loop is CASSSEDYGYTF. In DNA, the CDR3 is TGTGCCAGTAGTTCCGAGGATTATGGCTACACCTTC.

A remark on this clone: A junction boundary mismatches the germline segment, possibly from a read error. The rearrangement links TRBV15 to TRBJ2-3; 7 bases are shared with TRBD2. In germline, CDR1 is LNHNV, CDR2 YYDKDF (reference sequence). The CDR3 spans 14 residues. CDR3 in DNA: TGTGCCACCAGCAGAGAATACCCCCCCCGGGGGGTAGATTTT. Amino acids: CATSREYPPRGVDF.

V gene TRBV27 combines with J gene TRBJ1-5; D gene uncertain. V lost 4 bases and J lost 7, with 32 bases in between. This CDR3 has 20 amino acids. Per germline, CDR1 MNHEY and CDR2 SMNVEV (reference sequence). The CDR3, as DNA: TGTGCCAGCAGTTCCCGTGTAACCCCTCTAGAAGGTTCTTTATGGCAGCCCCAGCATTTT. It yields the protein CASSSRVTPLEGSLWQPQHF.

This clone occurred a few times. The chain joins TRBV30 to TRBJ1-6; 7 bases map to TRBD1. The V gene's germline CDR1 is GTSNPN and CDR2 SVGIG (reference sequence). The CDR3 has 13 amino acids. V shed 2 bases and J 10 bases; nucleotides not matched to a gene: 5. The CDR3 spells CAWSPGQASPLHF. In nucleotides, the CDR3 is TGTGCCTGGAGTCCCGGACAGGCCTCACCCCTCCACTTT.